The 7 T cell receptor beta chains below all came from one sample that was sequenced in a study of blood T cells in healthy people across ages. Primed by a sample-barcoded 5' primer and a J-beta primer mix, a second PCR proceeded for about 7 to 11 cycles. TCRdb re-analysed the 5' RACE reads in MiXCR, keeping a single row per CDR3 protein. The repertoire holds 1.5 million to 2 million distinct CDR3 sequences, 28% seen once, with 7.7% in the top ten. The sequencing sample was made of blood. These receptors were taken from a woman in her 30s in good health.

A word on this clonotype: Since a much larger clone is just one base distant, this may be a read error. The chain employs TRBV27 and TRBJ1-5; TRBD1 matches 9 bases. Germline CDR1 and CDR2: MNHEY and SMNVEV (reference sequence). This CDR3 region has 15 residues. V dropped 6 bases and J dropped 2; count of bases not matched to a gene: 5. CDR3: CASRFTGGGNQPQHF. In DNA, the CDR3 is TGTGCCAGCAGATTTACAGGGGGCGGCAATCAGCCCCAGCATTTT.

This clonotype came up a few times. The V and J genes are TRBV7-2 and TRBJ2-1; D is possibly TRBD2 (6 bases). The CDR3 totals 15 residues. Trimming pared 2 bases from V and 2 bases from J, leaving 10 bases between. Germline V gene data show CDR1 as SGHTA and CDR2 as FQGNSA. This CDR3 is CASSLTGSPYNEQFF. CDR3 nucleotides: TGTGCCAGCAGCTTAACCGGGAGTCCCTACAATGAGCAGTTCTTC.

This clonotype was seen a handful of times. As DNA, the CDR3 is TGTGCCAGCAGTAACGGGCCGGAGCAGTACTTC. Residues: CASSNGPEQYF. The chain uses TRBV6-5 and TRBJ2-7, with D unresolved. There are 11 residues in the CDR3. V shed 5 bases and J shed 7 bases, with 9 bases lying between them. Germline-derived CDR1 and CDR2 are MNHEY and SVGAGI.

The rearrangement joins TRBV14 to TRBJ2-1; 7 positions agree with TRBD2. This CDR3 is built from 14 residues. Germline loops: CDR1 SGHDN, CDR2 FVKESK. Trimming removed 0 bases from V and 9 bases from J; junction bases left unmatched: 5. The CDR3 DNA reads TGTGCCAGCAGCCAAGAACTTCGCGGGAGTGAGCAGTTCTTC. It codes for CASSQELRGSEQFF.

Comment on this clonotype: A read error may be the cause here, since a much bigger clone is one base away. The chain couples TRBV20-1 to TRBJ2-5; D perhaps matches TRBD1 (5 bases). The J call may be incorrect, as the DNA end agrees better with TRBJ2-7. This CDR3 is built from 14 residues. Per germline, CDR1 DFQATT and CDR2 SNEGSKA (reference sequence). CDR3: CSASFRAGSGEQYF. The CDR3 DNA reads as TGCAGTGCTAGCTTCAGGGCAGGGTCGGGCGAGCAGTACTTC.

In this sample, this clonotype turned up once. CDR3 region: CASSLLPRGEETQYF. CDR3 sequence (DNA): TGTGCCAGCAGTTTACTACCGAGAGGGGAAGAGACCCAGTACTTC. The genes are TRBV27 and TRBJ2-5; D is tentatively TRBD1 or TRBD2 (5 bases each). Between the trimmed V and J ends, which lost 2 bases and 3 bases, there was a span of 13 bases. The CDR3 length is 15 residues. The germline V gene encodes CDR1 MNHEY and CDR2 SMNVEV (reference sequence).

This clonotype came up a few times. The V and J genes are TRBV5-6 and TRBJ2-3; TRBD2 matches at 8 bases. The CDR3 consists of 18 residues. J was trimmed by 2 bases and V by 3 bases; bases with no gene match: 14. Germline-derived CDR1 and CDR2 are SGHDT and YYEEEE. The CDR3 bases are TGTGCCAGCAGCTCTAGGAAACGTACGGGGGGGAACACAGATACGCAGTATTTT. Amino acid sequence: CASSSRKRTGGNTDTQYF.